The rows below give T cell receptor beta chains drawn from one sample of a study of cytotoxic CD8 clonotypes in ibrutinib-treated CLL. Repertoires were generated with immunoSEQ multiplex PCR, while TCRdb's copy carries only in-frame clones and drops some. In the table there are approximately 74,000 clones, around 80% of which are singletons. The specimen was PBMCs, collected at disease progression, from a patient treated with ibrutinib. Receptors were obtained from a human donor with chronic lymphocytic leukemia. Each CDR3 is given with its conserved first and last residue. The D gene is left open where the match is weak. Some rows have no size entry. The others give once, few or many, or a class for an expanded clone.

clone size: .
J gene: TRBJ1-2
D gene: .
V gene: TRBV5-1
CDR3 protein: CASSLQIGNHYGYTF
CDR3 DNA: TGCGCCAGCAGCTTGCAGATCGGGAACCACTATGGCTACACCTTC

clone size: .
J gene: TRBJ2-7
D gene: .
V gene: TRBV18
CDR3 protein: CASSPGFGYEQYF
CDR3 DNA: TGTGCCAGCTCACCAGGGTTCGGCTACGAGCAGTACTTC

clone size: .
J gene: TRBJ1-3
D gene: .
V gene: TRBV5-1
CDR3 protein: CASRGTSGNTIYF
CDR3 DNA: TGCGCCAGCAGGGGGACGAGCGGAAACACCATATATTTT

clone size: .
J gene: TRBJ1-4
D gene: .
V gene: TRBV29-1
CDR3 protein: CSVGRNLNEKLFF
CDR3 DNA: TGCAGCGTTGGTAGAAACCTTAATGAAAAACTGTTTTTT

clone size: .
J gene: TRBJ1-2
D gene: .
V gene: TRBV28
CDR3 protein: CASRTSWGSYGYTF
CDR3 DNA: TGTGCCAGCAGGACGTCTTGGGGGTCCTATGGCTACACCTTC

clone size: few
J gene: TRBJ2-1
D gene: TRBD1
V gene: TRBV5-4
CDR3 protein: CASSLAGGKAYNEQFF
CDR3 DNA: TGTGCCAGCAGCTTGGCAGGGGGAAAAGCCTACAATGAGCAGTTCTTC

clone size: .
J gene: TRBJ2-1
D gene: TRBD2
V gene: TRBV7-3
CDR3 protein: CASSYGTSGRGNEQFF
CDR3 DNA: TGTGCCAGCAGCTATGGGACTAGCGGGAGGGGCAATGAGCAGTTCTTC

clone size: .
J gene: TRBJ1-1
D gene: .
V gene: TRBV5-1
CDR3 protein: CASSFPGVNTEAFF
CDR3 DNA: TGCGCCAGCAGCTTCCCGGGGGTGAACACTGAAGCTTTCTTT

clone size: once
J gene: TRBJ1-1
D gene: .
V gene: TRBV30
CDR3 protein: CAWDRTGLEAFF
CDR3 DNA: TGTGCCTGGGACCGGACCGGCCTTGAAGCTTTCTTT

clone size: .
J gene: TRBJ1-1
D gene: TRBD1
V gene: TRBV4-1
CDR3 protein: CASSPSRRDRESNEAFF
CDR3 DNA: TGCGCCAGCAGCCCCTCACGACGGGACAGGGAGTCCAATGAAGCTTTCTTT

clone size: .
J gene: TRBJ2-7
D gene: .
V gene: TRBV4-2
CDR3 protein: CASSQETGRIYEQYF
CDR3 DNA: TGTGCCAGCAGCCAAGAGACTGGACGCATCTACGAGCAGTACTTC

clone size: once
J gene: TRBJ2-5
D gene: .
V gene: TRBV11-3
CDR3 protein: CASSLVPKETQYF
CDR3 DNA: TGTGCCAGCAGCTTAGTCCCAAAAGAGACCCAGTACTTC

clone size: .
J gene: TRBJ2-6
D gene: .
V gene: TRBV11-2
CDR3 protein: CASSLAGQSGANVLTF
CDR3 DNA: TGTGCCAGCAGCTTAGCTGGACAGTCTGGGGCCAACGTCCTGACTTTC

clone size: few
J gene: TRBJ1-1
D gene: .
V gene: TRBV10-3
CDR3 protein: CAISGRENTEAFF
CDR3 DNA: TGTGCCATCAGTGGAAGGGAAAACACTGAAGCTTTCTTT

clone size: .
J gene: TRBJ2-2
D gene: TRBD2
V gene: TRBV13
CDR3 protein: CASVRLAGGSPTGELFF
CDR3 DNA: TGTGCCAGCGTCCGCTTAGCGGGAGGAAGCCCCACCGGGGAGCTGTTTTTT

clone size: .
J gene: TRBJ2-3
D gene: TRBD2
V gene: TRBV2
CDR3 protein: CASTATSGGNTDTQYF
CDR3 DNA: TGTGCCAGCACCGCTACTAGCGGGGGGAACACAGATACGCAGTATTTT

clone size: once
J gene: TRBJ2-1
D gene: TRBD2
V gene: TRBV18
CDR3 protein: CASSLGTSGVNNEQFF
CDR3 DNA: TGTGCCAGCTCACTCGGGACTAGCGGGGTAAACAATGAGCAGTTCTTC

clone size: .
J gene: TRBJ1-5
D gene: .
V gene: TRBV28
CDR3 protein: CASSVNQGLGNQPQHF
CDR3 DNA: TGTGCCAGCAGTGTGAACCAGGGACTTGGCAATCAGCCCCAGCATTTT

clone size: .
J gene: TRBJ2-1
D gene: .
V gene: TRBV11-3
CDR3 protein: CASRPSYLTGEQFF
CDR3 DNA: TGTGCCAGCAGACCCTCTTACCTAACGGGGGAGCAGTTCTTC

clone size: few
J gene: TRBJ1-2
D gene: .
V gene: TRBV7-9
CDR3 protein: CASSPTQDYYGYTF
CDR3 DNA: TGTGCCAGCAGCCCCACCCAGGACTACTACGGCTACACCTTC

clone size: .
J gene: TRBJ1-5
D gene: .
V gene: TRBV5-6
CDR3 protein: CASSLAGLGVNQPQHF
CDR3 DNA: TGTGCCAGCAGCTTGGCGGGGTTGGGTGTCAATCAGCCCCAGCATTTT

clone size: .
J gene: TRBJ1-6
D gene: .
V gene: TRBV2
CDR3 protein: CATSSRNSPLHF
CDR3 DNA: TGTGCCACCTCGTCGCGGAATTCACCCCTCCACTTT

clone size: .
J gene: TRBJ1-5
D gene: .
V gene: TRBV5-1
CDR3 protein: CASSSGGSNQPQHF
CDR3 DNA: TGCGCCAGCAGCTCGGGGGGTAGCAATCAGCCCCAGCATTTT

clone size: .
J gene: TRBJ1-2
D gene: .
V gene: TRBV30
CDR3 protein: CAWNDRSNYGYTF
CDR3 DNA: TGTGCCTGGAATGACCGAAGTAACTATGGCTACACCTTC

clone size: .
J gene: TRBJ1-1
D gene: .
V gene: TRBV5-1
CDR3 protein: CASRIQGNTEAFF
CDR3 DNA: TGCGCCAGCAGAATTCAGGGGAACACTGAAGCTTTCTTT